Listed here are 12 T cell receptor beta chains from one sample, sequenced in a study of Ad26.COV2.S vaccination and SARS-CoV-2 variants. Method: immunoSEQ multiplex PCR; TCRdb's copy keeps in-frame clones and lacks some. The table includes over 350,000 clones, 88% detected once. As for treatment: about 20 received Ad26.COV2.S at low or high dose, single or two shots; 5 received placebo; per-sample allocation not given. Day 63 after the first injection of vaccine or placebo was the sampling time. Specimen: peripheral blood, collected in a trial of Ad26.COV2.S vaccine versus placebo. These TCRs come from a person between 18 and 59 years old who received the Ad26.COV2.S COVID-19 vaccine or a placebo.

The chain combines TRBV3-1 (or the pseudogene TRBV3-2) with TRBJ1-6; D remains unclear. V was shortened by 4 bases and J by 4 bases, with 14 bases between the two germline ends. Germline lookup yields CDR1 LGHDT and CDR2 YNNKEL (reference sequence). CDR3 size: 16 residues. The CDR3 DNA follows: TGTGCCAGCAGCCCAGTAGGGCGGTATTATAATTCACCCCTCCACTTT. Its protein is CASSPVGRYYNSPLHF.

V and J are TRBV27 and TRBJ2-1; no clear D. The CDR3 covers 11 residues. Germline V gene data show CDR1 as MNHEY and CDR2 as SMNVEV (reference sequence). V was pared by 3 bases and J by 7 bases, with 4 bases between. The CDR3 region is CASSFSNEQFF. DNA for the CDR3: TGTGCCAGCAGTTTTAGTAATGAGCAGTTCTTC.

The rearrangement links TRBV9 to TRBJ1-3; 7 nucleotides line up with TRBD1. Germline CDR1 reads SGDLS; CDR2 reads YYNGEE. V shed 0 bases and J 0 bases; nucleotides not matched to a gene: 3. The CDR3 length is 16 residues. CDR3 in DNA: TGTGCCAGCAGCGTAGGGGACAGTCTCTCTGGAAACACCATATATTTT. Protein sequence: CASSVGDSLSGNTIYF.

V usage is TRBV30 and J usage is TRBJ2-2, with 9 bases matching TRBD1. This CDR3 spans 14 amino acids. Trimming cost V 4 bases and J 5 bases; bases outside gene matches: 5. CDR1 is GTSNPN and CDR2 is SVGIG in the germline V gene (reference sequence). The CDR3 bases are TGTGCCTGGATCAGGGACAGGGCAACCGGGGAGCTGTTTTTT. Translating gives CAWIRDRATGELFF.

The chain links TRBV6-2 or TRBV6-3 to TRBJ1-5; D is ambiguous. V shed 5 bases and J shed 2 bases, with 13 bases lying between them. Germline loops: CDR1 MNHEY, CDR2 SVGEGT. The CDR3 has 15 residues. This chain's CDR3 is CASSAVFGGNQPQHF. The CDR3 nucleotides are TGTGCCAGCAGTGCCGTATTTGGGGGCAATCAGCCCCAGCATTTT.

The V gene is TRBV9, the J gene TRBJ1-2, with D uncertain. Germline V lookup: CDR1 SGDLS, CDR2 YYNGEE. Trimming shortened V by 4 bases and J by 4 bases, and 17 bases separated the two germline ends. The CDR3 sequence is 15 residues long. The CDR3 DNA follows: TGTGCCAGCAGCTCTCTAGGATCCCCTTCCTATGGCTACACCTTC. This encodes CASSSLGSPSYGYTF.

The chain couples TRBV7-9 to TRBJ2-7; D tentatively fits TRBD1 or TRBD2 (5 bases each). Looked up from germline, CDR1 is SEHNR and CDR2 is FQNEAQ (reference sequence). The CDR3 sequence is 14 residues long. Trimming took off 7 bases at V and 6 bases at J, with 19 bases between the two ends. As DNA, the CDR3 is TGTGCCAGCACCACTGGGGGACCCTCCGGCGAGCAGTACTTC. This gives the protein CASTTGGPSGEQYF. The full variable domain, rest sourced from reference TRBV7-9 and TRBJ2-7, is DTGVSQNPRHKITKRGQNVTFRCDPISEHNRLYWYRQTLGQGPEFLTYFQNEAQLEKSRLLSDRFSAERPKGSFSTLEIQRTEQGDSAMYLCASTTGGPSGEQYFGPGTRLTVT.

This rearrangement joins TRBV3-1 (or the pseudogene TRBV3-2) to TRBJ1-5, with a possible D match to TRBD1 (6 bases). V was shortened by 0 bases and J by 4 bases, with 10 bases between the two germline ends. The CDR3 covers 15 residues. Germline CDR1 is LGHDT and CDR2 is YNNKEL (reference sequence). The CDR3 DNA follows: TGTGCCAGCAGCCAAGACGGGGGGACAAATCAGCCCCAGCATTTT. Its translation is CASSQDGGTNQPQHF.

A word on this clone: This same CDR3 is encoded by further DNA sequences in the sample. J is TRBJ2-7 and V is TRBV20-1; no reliable D call. Trimming shortened V by 3 bases and J by 2 bases, and 5 bases separated the two germline ends. Germline V gene lookup returns CDR1 DFQATT and CDR2 SNEGSKA (reference sequence). This CDR3 spans 11 amino acids. CDR3 nucleotides: TGCAGTGCTAGGAAGGCCTACGAGCAGTACTTC. This codes for CSARKAYEQYF.

The chain links TRBV4-3 to TRBJ1-1; D gene unclear. Deletions cut 0 bases from V and 3 bases from J, with 8 bases between. The CDR3 runs 14 residues. Germline CDR1 and CDR2: LGHNA and YSLEER. CDR3 sequence (DNA): TGCGCCAGCAGCCAAGACCCCCAGTACACTGAAGCTTTCTTT. It is translated as CASSQDPQYTEAFF.

The chain links TRBV7-9 to TRBJ2-1; TRBD1 or TRBD2 may be the D gene (6 bases each). The CDR3 is 15 residues long. Trimming took 4 bases from V and 5 from J, leaving 15 bases between them. Germline CDR1 and CDR2: SEHNR and FQNEAQ (reference sequence). CDR3 loop: CASSSGAGDHNEQFF. The CDR3 DNA reads as TGTGCCAGCAGCTCGGGGGCAGGGGATCACAATGAGCAGTTCTTC.

The chain joins TRBV7-2 to TRBJ2-1; D gene unclear. V lost 0 bases to trimming and J lost 8 bases, with 11 bases between them. Germline V lookup: CDR1 SGHTA, CDR2 FQGNSA. The CDR3 is 14 amino acids. CDR3 in amino acids: CASSLARNHDEQFF. CDR3 in DNA: TGTGCCAGCAGCTTAGCAAGGAACCACGATGAGCAGTTCTTC.